A selection of T cell receptor beta chains follows, all from one sample in a study of shared clonotypes between healthy human individuals. Sequencing used immunoSEQ multiplex PCR; TCRdb keeps in-frame clones, though not all of them. There are 1.5 million to 2.5 million clones in the sample; about 95% occur only once, and 1% to 1.5% lies in the top ten. Sequencing was done on a sample of naive CD8+ T cells sorted from blood. These receptors were taken from a man in his late teens or twenties in good health. CDR3s include the opening cysteine and the closing phenylalanine or tryptophan. The D gene is left open where the match is weak. Part of the rows lack a size; the others show once, few, many or a class for expanded clones.

TRBV29-1	TRBD1	.	TRBJ1-2	CSVEDIQGARYGYTF	TGCAGCGTTGAGGATATACAGGGGGCGCGATATGGCTACACCTTC
TRBV18	.	.	TRBJ2-5	CASSPGTNQETQYF	TGTGCCAGCTCACCCGGCACCAACCAAGAGACCCAGTACTTC
TRBV6-6	TRBD2	.	TRBJ2-1	CASSYASSGRPNEQFF	TGTGCCAGCAGTTACGCATCTAGCGGACGGCCTAATGAGCAGTTCTTC
TRBV7-2	TRBD2	.	TRBJ2-5	CASSPLGRLAGASETQYF	TGTGCCAGCAGCCCATTGGGTCGGCTAGCGGGAGCGTCAGAGACCCAGTACTTC
TRBV2	.	few	TRBJ1-2	CASSEALGDHSDTF	TGTGCCAGCAGTGAAGCCCTAGGGGACCATTCAGACACCTTC
TRBV5-4	.	.	TRBJ2-1	CATLSQGEQFF	TGTGCCACGCTGAGTCAGGGTGAGCAGTTCTTC
TRBV6-5	TRBD1	once	TRBJ2-2	CASRLGQGPTGELFF	TGTGCCAGCAGACTTGGACAGGGACCCACCGGGGAGCTGTTTTTT
TRBV27	.	.	TRBJ1-4	CASSLLGEGEKLFF	TGTGCCAGCAGTTTATTGGGGGAAGGTGAAAAACTGTTTTTT
TRBV19	.	.	TRBJ1-4	CASRTYSRFTNEKLFF	TGTGCCAGTAGGACCTATTCTCGGTTTACTAATGAAAAACTGTTTTTT
TRBV7-9	.	.	TRBJ1-2	CASSSDIYYGYTF	TGTGCCAGCAGCTCGGACATCTACTATGGCTACACCTTC
TRBV11-2	.	.	TRBJ2-7	CASSSPLGSYEQYF	TGTGCCAGCAGCTCCCCCTTGGGGTCCTACGAGCAGTACTTC
TRBV5-8	.	.	TRBJ2-7	CASSYHKDGSRATEQYF	TGTGCCAGCAGCTACCATAAGGACGGATCTCGGGCTACCGAGCAGTACTTC
TRBV5-6	.	.	TRBJ1-1	CASSPGLVAEAFF	TGTGCCAGCAGCCCGGGGCTGGTCGCTGAAGCTTTCTTT
TRBV28	TRBD2	.	TRBJ2-7	CASSLPGEGIYEQYF	TGTGCCAGCAGTTTACCGGGGGAGGGAATCTACGAGCAGTACTTC
TRBV19	TRBD1	.	TRBJ1-6	CASSIRDRANSPLHF	TGTGCCAGTAGTATACGTGACAGGGCCAATTCACCCCTCCACTTT
TRBV29-1	.	.	TRBJ2-7	CSVEAGGSYEQYF	TGCAGCGTTGAGGCAGGGGGGTCCTACGAGCAGTACTTC
TRBV5-5	.	.	TRBJ2-7	CASTHPPRDYEQYF	TGTGCCAGCACTCATCCGCCCCGGGACTACGAGCAGTACTTC
TRBV5-4	.	once	TRBJ2-5	CASSLAMGTQETQYF	TGTGCCAGCAGCTTGGCCATGGGAACCCAAGAGACCCAGTACTTC
TRBV7-6	TRBD1	.	TRBJ1-4	CASSLTGNEKLFF	TGTGCCAGCAGCCTGACAGGGAATGAAAAACTGTTTTTT
TRBV28	TRBD1	.	TRBJ2-5	CASYGTGRLETQYF	TGTGCCAGCTACGGGACAGGGAGGTTAGAGACCCAGTACTTC
TRBV7-9	TRBD2	.	TRBJ2-5	CASSFLAGGQETQYF	TGTGCCAGCAGCTTCCTAGCGGGGGGCCAAGAGACCCAGTACTTC
TRBV29-1	.	.	TRBJ2-5	CSVSFGPSLGETQYF	TGCAGCGTCTCTTTCGGACCGTCACTGGGGGAGACCCAGTACTTC
TRBV6-5	.	.	TRBJ1-2	CASSYNGFGNYGYTF	TGTGCCAGCAGTTACAACGGGTTTGGGAACTATGGCTACACCTTC
TRBV14	TRBD1	.	TRBJ1-1	CASSQETEPDRGLTEAFF	TGTGCCAGCAGCCAAGAAACGGAGCCGGACAGGGGGCTAACTGAAGCTTTCTTT
TRBV28	.	.	TRBJ1-5	CASSLWGESVYQPQHF	TGTGCCAGCAGTTTATGGGGGGAATCAGTATATCAGCCCCAGCATTTT
TRBV5-1	TRBD1	.	TRBJ1-6	CASSLARDRGPNNSPLHF	TGCGCCAGCAGCTTGGCCCGGGACAGGGGGCCAAATAATTCACCCCTCCACTTT
TRBV7-9	TRBD1	.	TRBJ2-7	CASSSSGIGQGSPYEQYF	TGTGCCAGCAGCTCTTCGGGAATTGGACAGGGGTCTCCCTACGAGCAGTACTTC
TRBV21-1	.	.	TRBJ2-4	CASSKSGARPIQYF	TGTGCCAGCAGCAAATCCGGGGCCAGGCCCATTCAGTACTTC
TRBV6-1	TRBD1	.	TRBJ1-1	CASSPAGGSRGEAFF	TGTGCCAGCTCCCCCGCAGGGGGCTCGAGGGGTGAAGCTTTCTTT
TRBV7-9	TRBD1	.	TRBJ1-3	CASSPRTGGSENTIYF	TGTGCCAGCAGCCCAAGAACAGGGGGATCTGAAAACACCATATATTTT
TRBV6-1	TRBD1	.	TRBJ1-1	CASSPYRGPGTEAFF	TGTGCCAGCAGTCCCTACAGGGGGCCGGGGACTGAAGCTTTCTTT
TRBV6-5	TRBD2	.	TRBJ2-5	CASSYSGEGKTQYF	TGTGCCAGCAGTTACTCGGGGGAGGGGAAGACCCAGTACTTC
TRBV9	.	.	TRBJ1-1	CASSPINTEAFF	TGTGCCAGCAGCCCAATAAACACTGAAGCTTTCTTT
TRBV5-4	TRBD1	.	TRBJ1-1	CASSWDRSMNTEAFF	TGTGCCAGCAGCTGGGACAGATCCATGAACACTGAAGCTTTCTTT
TRBV7-2	TRBD1	.	TRBJ1-6	CASSSGQGAPLHF	TGTGCCAGCAGCTCCGGACAGGGAGCACCCCTCCACTTT
TRBV7-2	.	.	TRBJ1-1	CASSLQVNTEAFF	TGTGCCAGCAGCTTACAGGTGAACACTGAAGCTTTCTTT
TRBV5-7	TRBD1	.	TRBJ1-4	CASSLAGGWTNEKLFF	TGTGCCAGCAGCTTAGCAGGGGGCTGGACTAATGAAAAACTGTTTTTT
TRBV7-3	TRBD2	.	TRBJ2-3	CASSRDPGGADQAQYF	TGTGCCAGCAGCCGGGACCCGGGGGGGGCAGATCAGGCGCAGTATTTT
TRBV5-1	TRBD1	.	TRBJ2-7	CASSLGTFGTAFSYEQYF	TGCGCCAGCAGCTTGGGAACCTTCGGGACAGCCTTCTCCTACGAGCAGTACTTC
TRBV7-9	.	.	TRBJ2-7	CASSPPLESSYEQYF	TGTGCCAGCAGCCCCCCACTTGAGTCTTCCTACGAGCAGTACTTC
TRBV4-1	.	.	TRBJ2-1	CASSQESSVSYNEQFF	TGCGCCAGCAGCCAGGAAAGTAGCGTCTCCTACAATGAGCAGTTCTTC
TRBV6-5	TRBD2	.	TRBJ2-5	CASSSTGGYPGETQYF	TGTGCCAGCAGTTCCACGGGGGGTTACCCAGGGGAGACCCAGTACTTC
TRBV4-1	TRBD1	.	TRBJ2-7	CASSQAGGGLSEQYF	TGCGCCAGCAGCCAAGCAGGGGGCGGGTTATCCGAGCAGTACTTC
TRBV5-1	TRBD2	.	TRBJ2-7	CASSAPGGSYEQYF	TGCGCCAGCTCCGCCCCGGGAGGCTCCTACGAGCAGTACTTC
TRBV4-3	.	.	TRBJ2-2	CASSQDGFTGELFF	TGCGCCAGCAGCCAAGACGGATTTACCGGGGAGCTGTTTTTT